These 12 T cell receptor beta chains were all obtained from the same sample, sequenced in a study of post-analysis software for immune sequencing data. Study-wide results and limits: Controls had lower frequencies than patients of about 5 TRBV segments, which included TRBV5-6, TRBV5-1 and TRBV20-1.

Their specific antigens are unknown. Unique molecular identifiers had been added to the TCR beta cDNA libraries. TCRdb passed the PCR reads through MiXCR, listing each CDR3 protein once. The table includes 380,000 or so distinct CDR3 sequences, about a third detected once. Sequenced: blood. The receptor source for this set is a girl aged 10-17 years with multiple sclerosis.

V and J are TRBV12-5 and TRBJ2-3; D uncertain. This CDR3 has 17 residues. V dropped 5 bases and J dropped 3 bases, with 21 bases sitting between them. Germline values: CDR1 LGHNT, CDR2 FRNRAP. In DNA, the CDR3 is TGTGCTAGTGGTCCCCCTATCCTCCGCAAATCTACAGATACGCAGTATTTT. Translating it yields CASGPPILRKSTDTQYF.

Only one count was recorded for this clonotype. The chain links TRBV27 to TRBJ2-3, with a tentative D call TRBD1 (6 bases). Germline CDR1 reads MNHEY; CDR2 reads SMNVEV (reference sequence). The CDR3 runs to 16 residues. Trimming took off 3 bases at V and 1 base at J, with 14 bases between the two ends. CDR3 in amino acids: CASSFYRDSGTDTQYF. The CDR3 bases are TGTGCCAGCAGTTTTTACAGGGATTCGGGCACAGATACGCAGTATTTT.

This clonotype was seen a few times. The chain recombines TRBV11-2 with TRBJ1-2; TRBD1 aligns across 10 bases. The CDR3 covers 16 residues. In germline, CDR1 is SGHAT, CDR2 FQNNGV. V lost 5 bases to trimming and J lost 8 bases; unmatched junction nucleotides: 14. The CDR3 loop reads CASSRLIDRGLRGYTF. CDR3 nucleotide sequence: TGTGCCAGCAGCCGTCTTATTGACAGGGGGCTAAGGGGCTACACCTTC.

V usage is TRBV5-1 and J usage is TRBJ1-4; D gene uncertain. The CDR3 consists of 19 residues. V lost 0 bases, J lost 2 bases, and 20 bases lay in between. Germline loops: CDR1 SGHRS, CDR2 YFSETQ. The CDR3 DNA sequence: TGCGCCAGCAGCTTGGTGGCGAATACGGGAGCTTCGACTAATGAAAAACTGTTTTTT. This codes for CASSLVANTGASTNEKLFF.

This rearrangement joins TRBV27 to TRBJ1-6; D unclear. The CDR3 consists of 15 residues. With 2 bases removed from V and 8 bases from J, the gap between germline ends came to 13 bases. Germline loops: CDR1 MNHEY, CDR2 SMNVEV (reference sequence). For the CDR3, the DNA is TGTGCCAGCAGTTTACCCCCCGGCCCATATTCACCCCTCCACTTT. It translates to CASSLPPGPYSPLHF.

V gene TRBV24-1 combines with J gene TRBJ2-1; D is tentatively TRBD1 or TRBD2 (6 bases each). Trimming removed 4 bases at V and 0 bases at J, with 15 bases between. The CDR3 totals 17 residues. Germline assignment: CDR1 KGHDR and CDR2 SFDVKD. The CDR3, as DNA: TGTGCCACCAGTGACACCCGAGGGGGGCACTCCTACAATGAGCAGTTCTTC. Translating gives CATSDTRGGHSYNEQFF.

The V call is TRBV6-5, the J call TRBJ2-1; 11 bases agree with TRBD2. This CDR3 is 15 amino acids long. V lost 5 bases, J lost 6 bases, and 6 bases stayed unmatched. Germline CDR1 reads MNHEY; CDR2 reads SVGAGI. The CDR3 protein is CASSHIAGGSNEQFF. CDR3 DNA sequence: TGTGCCAGCAGTCACATAGCGGGGGGGTCCAATGAGCAGTTCTTC.

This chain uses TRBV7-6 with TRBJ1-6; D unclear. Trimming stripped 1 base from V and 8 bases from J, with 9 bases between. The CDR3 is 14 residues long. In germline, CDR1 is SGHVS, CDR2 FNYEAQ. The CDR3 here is CASSLGHNYSPLHF. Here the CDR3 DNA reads TGTGCCAGCAGCTTAGGACACAATTATTCACCCCTCCACTTT. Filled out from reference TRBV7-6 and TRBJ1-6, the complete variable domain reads GAGVSQSPRYKVTKRGQDVALRCDPISGHVSLYWYRQALGQGPEFLTYFNYEAQQDKSGLPNDRFSAERPEGSISTLTIQRTEQRDSAMYRCASSLGHNYSPLHFGNGTRLTVT.

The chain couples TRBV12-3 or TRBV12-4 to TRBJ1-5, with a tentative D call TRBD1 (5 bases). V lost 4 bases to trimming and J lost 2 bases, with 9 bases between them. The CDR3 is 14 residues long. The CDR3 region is CASSSGDGNQPQHF. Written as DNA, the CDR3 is TGTGCCAGCAGTTCGGGGGACGGCAATCAGCCCCAGCATTTT.

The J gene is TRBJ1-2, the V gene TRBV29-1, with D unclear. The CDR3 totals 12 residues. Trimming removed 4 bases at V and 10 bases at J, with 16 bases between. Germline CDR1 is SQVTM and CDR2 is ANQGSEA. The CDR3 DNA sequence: TGCAGCGTTGCCGGCAGCCTGGCTGACTACACCTTC. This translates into CSVAGSLADYTF.

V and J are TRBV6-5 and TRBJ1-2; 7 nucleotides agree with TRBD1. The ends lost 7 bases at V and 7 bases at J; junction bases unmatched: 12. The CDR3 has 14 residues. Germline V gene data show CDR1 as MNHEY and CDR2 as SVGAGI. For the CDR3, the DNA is TGTGCCAGCACCCCAGAGAGAGGGGGCCGTGGCTACACCTTC. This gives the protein CASTPERGGRGYTF.

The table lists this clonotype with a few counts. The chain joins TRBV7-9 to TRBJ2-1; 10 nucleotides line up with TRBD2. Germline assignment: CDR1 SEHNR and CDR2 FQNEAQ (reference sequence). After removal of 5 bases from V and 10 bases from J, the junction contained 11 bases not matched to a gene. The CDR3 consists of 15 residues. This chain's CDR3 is CASSLTASGGGEQFF. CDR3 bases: TGTGCCAGCAGCCTGACGGCTAGCGGGGGAGGGGAGCAGTTCTTC.